The 27 T cell receptor beta chains below come from one sample, sequenced in a study of shared clonotypes between healthy human individuals. The data were produced by immunoSEQ multiplex PCR, yet TCRdb's version contains in-frame clones alone and is incomplete. Seen here are fewer than 3 million clones, 85% to 95% observed once, and the top ten hold roughly 0.34%. Sequenced: naive CD4+ T cells from PBMCs. This sample's subset: CD45RA+ positively selected. These receptors came from a young man in good health. Some clones in this sample may be carry-over from other donors' samples.

With regard to this clone: In the same sample, other DNA sequences code for this CDR3. The chain is built from TRBV15 and TRBJ1-2; tentative D call: TRBD1 (5 bases). CDR1 and CDR2 (germline): LNHNV, YYDKDF (reference sequence). The CDR3 is made up of 14 amino acids. V was shortened by 0 bases and J by 4 bases, with 9 bases between the two germline ends. CDR3 sequence reads: CATSRDRGSYGYTF. As DNA, the CDR3 is TGTGCCACCAGCAGAGATAGGGGTAGCTATGGCTACACCTTC.

V gene TRBV5-1 combines with J gene TRBJ1-2; 9 bases map to TRBD1. The CDR3 totals 14 residues. Unmatched junction bases numbered 8, after V lost 4 bases and J lost 7 bases. Germline CDR1 reads SGHRS; CDR2 reads YFSETQ. The CDR3 DNA reads TGCGCCAGCAGCCCAAACCTGGGACAGGGTGGCTACACCTTC. This sequence encodes CASSPNLGQGGYTF.

CDR3 bases: TGTGCCAGCAGCTCAAACAGGGTAGCCTACGAGCAGTACTTC. It translates to CASSSNRVAYEQYF. The rearrangement uses TRBV7-2 and TRBJ2-7, with D possibly being TRBD1 (6 bases). From germline, CDR1 is SGHTA and CDR2 FQGNSA. The CDR3 is 14 amino acids. The ends were cut back, 4 bases at V and 2 bases at J, with 12 bases in the middle.

The chain joins TRBV6-5 to TRBJ2-7, with a weak D call TRBD2 (5 bases). The CDR3 has 12 amino acids. Germline-derived CDR1 and CDR2 are MNHEY and SVGAGI. With 7 bases removed from V and 7 bases from J, the gap between germline ends came to 14 bases. The CDR3 here is CASKATSGEQYF. CDR3 coding DNA: TGTGCCAGCAAGGCCACTTCGGGAGAGCAGTACTTC.

This chain links TRBV7-9 with TRBJ2-3; TRBD2 matches 11 bases. This CDR3 contains 15 residues. Trimming took 7 bases from V and 5 from J; bases not matched to a gene: 8. Per the germline V gene, CDR1 is SEHNR and CDR2 is FQNEAQ (reference sequence). The CDR3 DNA reads as TGTGCCAGCATGGCCTTAGCGGGAGGGGGAGATACGCAGTATTTT. Translation gives CASMALAGGGDTQYF.

This sequence joins TRBV19 and TRBJ2-7, with a tentative D call TRBD2 (6 bases). Germline loops: CDR1 LNHDA, CDR2 SQIVND (reference sequence). V gave up 5 bases and J gave up 1 base, with 12 bases separating them. The CDR3 totals 14 residues. CDR3 amino acids: CASSRGVTSYEQYF. For the CDR3, the DNA is TGTGCCAGTAGTCGCGGGGTTACTTCCTACGAGCAGTACTTC.

The chain uses TRBV4-3 and TRBJ2-1; 16 bases match TRBD2. CDR1 and CDR2 from the germline V gene are LGHNA and YSLEER. V lost 1 base, J lost 0 bases, and 6 bases stayed unmatched. The CDR3 is 20 amino acids. CDR3 in DNA: TGCGCCAGCAGCCAAGGTGCCGGGACTAGCGGGAGGGTCTCCTACAATGAGCAGTTCTTC. Translation gives CASSQGAGTSGRVSYNEQFF.

The CDR3 nucleotides read TGTGCCAGTACTAGCGGGAGGAACCCTCCTGAGACCCAGTACTTC. Protein sequence: CASTSGRNPPETQYF. The chain has TRBV6-9 and TRBJ2-5; 12 bases fit TRBD2. Looked up from germline, CDR1 is MNHGY and CDR2 is SVAAGI. Trimming at V came to 9 bases and at J to 5 bases, leaving 10 bases not matched to a gene. There are 15 residues in the CDR3.

The chain joins TRBV28 to TRBJ2-7; D possibly matches TRBD1 or TRBD2 (5 bases each). V lost 6 bases and J lost 2, with 17 bases in between. The CDR3 length is 15 residues. The germline gives CDR1 MDHEN, CDR2 SYDVKM. CDR3 bases: TGTGCCAGCAGAGCTCCCGGGGCCGAAACCTACGAGCAGTACTTC. It encodes CASRAPGAETYEQYF. Based on the CDR3 plus reference TRBV28 and TRBJ2-7, the full variable domain is DVKVTQSSRYLVKRTGEKVFLECVQDMDHENMFWYRQDPGLGLRLIYFSYDVKMKEKGDIPEGYSVSREKKERFSLILESASTNQTSMYLCASRAPGAETYEQYFGPGTRLTVT.

This chain connects TRBV6-5 to TRBJ2-3; no definite D call. The CDR3 covers 14 residues. CDR1 is MNHEY, CDR2 SVGAGI, per germline. V was cut by 4 bases and J by 2 bases, with 10 bases left in between. CDR3 amino acids: CASSFTEYTDTQYF. CDR3 DNA: TGTGCCAGCAGTTTTACGGAATACACAGATACGCAGTATTTT.

The chain carries TRBV4-1 and TRBJ2-3; tentatively, D is TRBD2 (6 bases). In germline, CDR1 is MGHRA, CDR2 YSYEKL. This CDR3 contains 15 residues. Trimming cost V 3 bases and J 4 bases, with 14 bases left between them. This CDR3 reads CASSQAGLASDTQYF. CDR3 nucleotides: TGCGCCAGCAGCCAGGCGGGACTGGCCTCAGATACGCAGTATTTT.

The rearrangement uses TRBV7-2 and TRBJ2-1; D may be TRBD1 or TRBD2 (6 bases each). In germline, CDR1 is SGHTA, CDR2 FQGNSA. The CDR3 contains 16 residues. The ends were cut back, 2 bases at V and 4 bases at J, with 15 bases in the middle. In DNA form, the CDR3 reads TGTGCCAGCAGCTTAATGGGCAGGGGAGGATACAATGAGCAGTTCTTC. As protein: CASSLMGRGGYNEQFF.

V usage is TRBV7-3 and J usage is TRBJ1-4, with no clear D. The CDR3 runs 13 residues. Trimming shortened V by 3 bases and J by 7 bases, and 9 bases separated the two germline ends. Looked up from germline, CDR1 is SGHTA and CDR2 is FQGTGA. The CDR3 region is CASSFGSGEKLFF. Here the CDR3 DNA reads TGTGCCAGCAGCTTCGGGAGCGGTGAAAAACTGTTTTTT.

V usage is TRBV5-4 and J usage is TRBJ2-2, with D tentatively TRBD2 (5 bases). V lost 4 bases and J lost 6, with 10 bases in between. The CDR3 runs to 13 residues. CDR1 SGHNT and CDR2 YYREEE come from the germline V gene (reference sequence). CDR3 sequence: CASSETEAGELFF. CDR3 coding DNA: TGTGCCAGCAGCGAGACGGAGGCCGGGGAGCTGTTTTTT. The full variable domain, with the rest looked up from reference TRBV5-4 and TRBJ2-2, is ETGVTQSPTHLIKTRGQQVTLRCSSQSGHNTVSWYQQALGQGPQFIFQYYREEENGRGNFPPRFSGLQFPNYSSELNVNALELDDSALYLCASSETEAGELFFGEGSRLTVL.

This clone has a single count. This sequence joins TRBV6-6 and TRBJ1-2; D uncertain. Germline CDR1 and CDR2: MNHNY and SVGAGI (reference sequence). The length of the CDR3 is 15 residues. Trimming left V 8 bases short and J 4 bases short, with 20 bases between. CDR3 loop: CASGKWGAGGYGYTF. CDR3 coding DNA: TGTGCCAGCGGAAAGTGGGGAGCCGGTGGCTATGGCTACACCTTC.

The rearrangement uses TRBV28 and TRBJ2-6; D call uncertain. Germline assignment: CDR1 MDHEN and CDR2 SYDVKM. V was cut by 2 bases and J by 4 bases, with 21 bases left in between. The length of the CDR3 is 19 residues. The CDR3 DNA follows: TGTGCCAGCAGTTTAAGGCAGTATAGGCATAGGTCCGGGGCCAACGTCCTGACTTTC. Protein sequence: CASSLRQYRHRSGANVLTF. The entire variable domain, with the rest obtained from reference TRBV28 and TRBJ2-6, is as follows: DVKVTQSSRYLVKRTGEKVFLECVQDMDHENMFWYRQDPGLGLRLIYFSYDVKMKEKGDIPEGYSVSREKKERFSLILESASTNQTSMYLCASSLRQYRHRSGANVLTFGAGSRLTVL.

This sequence joins TRBV6-5 and TRBJ2-5, with D maybe TRBD2 (7 bases). V shed 0 bases and J shed 4 bases, with 12 bases lying between them. The length of the CDR3 is 15 residues. Per germline, CDR1 MNHEY and CDR2 SVGAGI. CDR3 in amino acids: CASSYSGGQGETQYF. The CDR3 bases are TGTGCCAGCAGTTACTCCGGGGGGCAGGGAGAGACCCAGTACTTC.

The J gene is TRBJ2-5, the V gene TRBV29-1; a possible D gene is TRBD2 (6 bases). Matching the DNA end better, TRBJ2-7 makes the J call doubtful. Germline lookup yields CDR1 SQVTM and CDR2 ANQGSEA. CDR3 length: 15 residues. This CDR3 is CSVEDTRELGGEQYF. CDR3 nucleotide sequence: TGCAGCGTTGAAGATACGAGGGAACTCGGGGGCGAGCAGTACTTC.

V gene TRBV7-2 combines with J gene TRBJ2-3; 9 bases align to TRBD2. This CDR3 contains 14 residues. V lost 7 bases, J lost 2 bases, and 4 bases stayed unmatched. The germline V gene encodes CDR1 SGHTA and CDR2 FQGNSA. Here the CDR3 reads CASNLAGPTDTQYF. The CDR3 DNA is TGTGCCAGCAACCTAGCGGGACCCACAGATACGCAGTATTTT.

Details on this clone: This specimen includes other DNA sequences encoding the same CDR3. This chain joins TRBV6-5 and TRBJ1-5; 7 nucleotides line up with TRBD1. With 5 bases clipped from V and 6 bases from J, the junction kept 4 bases outside the gene matches. Germline assignment: CDR1 MNHEY and CDR2 SVGAGI. The CDR3 is 13 amino acids. The CDR3 DNA is TGTGCCAGCAGTCCCCCAGGGGGTCAGCCCCAGCATTTT. Protein sequence: CASSPPGGQPQHF.

The count of this clone is one. The rearrangement joins TRBV5-4 to TRBJ1-2; 7 bases map to TRBD1. Trimming at V came to 2 bases and at J to 6 bases, leaving 7 bases not matched to a gene. The CDR3 has 14 residues. Germline V gene lookup returns CDR1 SGHNT and CDR2 YYREEE (reference sequence). The CDR3 here is CASSLGGARDGYTF. CDR3 in DNA: TGTGCCAGCAGCTTAGGGGGCGCGAGAGATGGCTACACCTTC.

This chain connects TRBV4-3 to TRBJ2-1, with 16 bases lining up with TRBD2. The CDR3 contains 19 residues. V lost 2 bases and J lost 0; bases outside the gene matches: 4. Looked up from germline, CDR1 is LGHNA and CDR2 is YSLEER. The CDR3 sequence is CASSQPGLAGGFSYNEQFF. The CDR3 DNA sequence: TGCGCCAGCAGCCAACCGGGACTAGCGGGAGGGTTCTCCTACAATGAGCAGTTCTTC.

The genes are TRBV21-1 and TRBJ2-7; the table assigns TRBD2, which was not confirmed against the DNA. TRBV21-1 is tagged as a pseudogene. CDR3 length: 13 residues. CDR3 sequence reads: CASSRGEVHEQYF. CDR3 in DNA: TGTGCCAGCAGCAGGGGGGAGGTCCACGAGCAGTACTTC.

This clone was seen just once. The same CDR3 is also encoded by other DNA sequences in this sample. This chain connects TRBV10-3 to TRBJ2-3; D is perhaps TRBD1 (5 bases). Germline loops: CDR1 ENHRY, CDR2 SYGVKD. Trimming removed 3 bases from V and 1 base from J, with 8 bases in between. The CDR3 runs to 14 residues. The CDR3, as DNA: TGTGCCATCAGTGATACGACAGGCACAGATACGCAGTATTTT. It translates to CAISDTTGTDTQYF.

This chain connects TRBV5-1 to TRBJ1-1, with D unresolved. Per germline, CDR1 SGHRS and CDR2 YFSETQ. Trimming removed 0 bases from V and 3 bases from J, with 12 bases in between. CDR3 length: 15 residues. The chain's CDR3 is CASSLVSPPHTEAFF. The DNA for the CDR3 is TGCGCCAGCAGCTTGGTATCTCCGCCCCACACTGAAGCTTTCTTT.

The V and J genes are TRBV12-5 and TRBJ1-1, with a tentative D call TRBD1 (5 bases). V was cut by 5 bases and J by 1 base, with 11 bases left in between. The CDR3 is 14 residues long. CDR1 is LGHNT, CDR2 FRNRAP, per germline. This chain's CDR3 is CASGAGHPNTEAFF. The DNA of the CDR3 is TGTGCTAGTGGTGCCGGACACCCGAACACTGAAGCTTTCTTT.

V usage is TRBV5-1 and J usage is TRBJ1-1, with 7 bases aligning to TRBD1. The ends lost 4 bases at V and 2 bases at J; junction bases unmatched: 5. Germline V gene sequence: CDR1 SGHRS, CDR2 YFSETQ. This CDR3 spans 14 amino acids. The CDR3 region has the DNA TGCGCCAGCAGCGAAACAGGGGCCAACACTGAAGCTTTCTTT. Translated: CASSETGANTEAFF. Using reference TRBV5-1 and TRBJ1-1 for the parts outside the CDR3, the full variable domain is KAGVTQTPRYLIKTRGQQVTLSCSPISGHRSVSWYQQTPGQGLQFLFEYFSETQRNKGNFPGRFSGRQFSNSRSEMNVSTLELGDSALYLCASSETGANTEAFFGQGTRLTVV.